This T cell receptor beta chain stems from a study of T cell responses to AZD1222 COVID-19 vaccine. The study, taken as a whole, reports: Unmutated variant regions are reportedly the target of nearly half of TCRs that are spike-specific. Spike-specific TCR breadth and depth both grew after two AZD1222 doses. Researchers report vaccine-associated CD4 TCRs spanning spike, with dominance at 160-218 and 743-854. Females outnumbered males among donors, who were mostly white British; clonal diversity was possibly underestimated.

On this clone itself: Its matching antigen is unknown.

The repertoire was sequenced with immunoSEQ multiplex PCR; TCRdb's copy has only in-frame clones and lacks some. The sample contains about 130,000 clones, 93% of which appear only once. The CDR3 extends over 18 amino acids. Looked up from germline, CDR1 is LGHDT and CDR2 is YNNKEL (reference sequence). The V end lost 1 base, the J end lost 2 bases, and 20 bases lay between the germline ends. The sample was peripheral blood, taken on day 0 of AZD1222 vaccination. The TCR sequence derives from an adult in good health. This rearrangement joins TRBV3-1 (or the pseudogene TRBV3-2) to TRBJ2-5, with a weak D call TRBD2 (6 bases). The CDR3 DNA follows: TGTGCCAGCAGCCAAGGAATTGATCGGGGGACCCGGCAAGAGACCCAGTACTTC. Protein sequence: CASSQGIDRGTRQETQYF.